The T cell receptor (beta chain) described here comes from a study of blood T cell repertoires in COVID-19. For the study at large: The study drew acute and convalescent COVID-19 samples from the United States, Italy and Spain.

Only in-frame clones appear in the TCRdb table, and some are missing; sequencing was by immunoSEQ multiplex PCR. This table holds roughly 180,000 clones, roughly 84% found once. The CDR3 is made up of 16 amino acids. The V gene lost 1 base and the J gene lost 5 bases, with 15 bases spanning the gap. CDR1 is LGHDT and CDR2 is YNNKEL in the germline V gene (reference sequence). The receptor comes from an elderly woman with active or convalescent COVID-19. The chain links TRBV3-1 (or the pseudogene TRBV3-2) to TRBJ2-1, with D unresolved. The sample consisted of peripheral blood. In DNA, the CDR3 is TGTGCCAGCAGCCAAGTGCACCGCCGACGGGACAATGAGCAGTTCTTC. Translating it yields CASSQVHRRRDNEQFF.